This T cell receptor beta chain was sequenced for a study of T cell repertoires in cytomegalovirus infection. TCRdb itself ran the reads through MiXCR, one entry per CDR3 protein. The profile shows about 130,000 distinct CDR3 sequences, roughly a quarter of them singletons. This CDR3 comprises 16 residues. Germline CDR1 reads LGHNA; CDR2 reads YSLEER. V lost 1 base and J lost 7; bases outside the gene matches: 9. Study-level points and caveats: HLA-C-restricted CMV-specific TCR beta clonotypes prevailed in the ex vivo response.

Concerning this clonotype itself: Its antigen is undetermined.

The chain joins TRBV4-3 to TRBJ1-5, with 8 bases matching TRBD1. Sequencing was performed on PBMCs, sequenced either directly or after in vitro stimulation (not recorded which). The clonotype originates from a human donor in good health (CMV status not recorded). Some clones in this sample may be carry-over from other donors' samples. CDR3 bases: TGCGCCAGCAGCCAAGGAACAGGGGGATCCAGGCAGCCCCAGCATTTT. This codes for CASSQGTGGSRQPQHF.